This is a list of T cell receptor beta chains from one sample in a study of T cell responses to AZD1222 COVID-19 vaccine. Generated by immunoSEQ multiplex PCR, the TCRdb table keeps only in-frame clones and is missing some. This sample carries 95,000 to 150,000 clones, over 75% of them seen once, and the ten largest clones take roughly 10%. This specimen was peripheral blood, taken on day 0 of AZD1222 vaccination. Receptors originate from an adult in good health. The conserved cysteine and the conserved F or W are not part of the CDR3 here. The D gene is left open where the match is weak.

V	J	D	CDR3
TRBV5-1	TRBJ1-1	TRBD1	ASSRAGGSNTEAF
TRBV7-2	TRBJ2-7	.	ASSLASQASEQY
TRBV6-5	TRBJ1-4	TRBD1	ASTVDRAGEKLF
TRBV29-1	TRBJ1-5	.	SVKQGPADDQPQH
TRBV11-1	TRBJ1-1	TRBD1	ASSLEGAGNTEAF
TRBV4-1	TRBJ2-7	TRBD2	ASSQEPGTSGNYEQY
TRBV19	TRBJ2-7	TRBD1	ASSIIGYRGREGEQY
TRBV24-1	TRBJ2-2	.	ATSEPRQWGASTGELF
TRBV19	TRBJ2-7	TRBD2	ASSMVGISGTYEQY
TRBV21-1	TRBJ1-1	.	ASSSSGTGTEAF
TRBV7-3	TRBJ2-1	.	ASSPRSDPRAWEQF
TRBV19	TRBJ2-4	.	ASSHKPVAKNIQY
TRBV3-1/TRBV3-2	TRBJ2-1	TRBD2	ASSQELAGAMYEQF
TRBV5-5	TRBJ2-7	.	ASSLTRNYEQY
TRBV19	TRBJ2-5	TRBD1	ASSIVGGSQETQY
TRBV7-8	TRBJ2-1	TRBD2	ASSLFGAQAGDAYNEQF
TRBV5-1	TRBJ1-4	TRBD1	AIMPGQGNEKLF
TRBV3-1/TRBV3-2	TRBJ1-3	.	ASSHPYLARGNPGNTIY
TRBV27	TRBJ2-1	TRBD2	ASSLSSLAGAVVTYNEQF
TRBV5-1	TRBJ2-3	.	ASSLDGGVTDTQY
TRBV30	TRBJ2-1	.	AWSVLEQREQF
TRBV27	TRBJ2-7	.	ASSLYGINNYEQY
TRBV19	TRBJ2-4	.	ASSPRVGKNIQY
TRBV6-5	TRBJ2-7	.	ASSSAGGYYEQY
TRBV2	TRBJ2-7	TRBD2	ASSAASGPSYEQY
TRBV7-2	TRBJ2-1	.	ASSLRMSGGNEQF
TRBV4-3	TRBJ2-5	TRBD2	ASSQEGRGPETQY
TRBV5-1	TRBJ2-1	TRBD2	ASSLRGDYNEQF
TRBV7-3	TRBJ1-6	TRBD1	ASSSTGKSPLH
TRBV10-3	TRBJ2-3	.	AISEIGHLTDTQY
TRBV19	TRBJ1-2	.	ASSTWDTPNYGYT